A single sample gave rise to the 28 T cell receptor beta chains below, sequenced in a study of cytomegalovirus exposure and HLA in healthy donors. The PCR was carried out with 60 Vbeta primers and 13 Jbeta primers. Some clones are missing from TCRdb's copy, which holds only in-frame ones; the method was immunoSEQ multiplex PCR. Found here are roughly 160,000 clones, roughly 78% of them singletons; the top ten hold 2.1%. Specimen: PBMCs. The source is a man between 40 and 49 years old in good health and CMV-seronegative.

This chain joins TRBV5-1 and TRBJ2-7; D is unresolved. The CDR3 totals 13 residues. V gave up 0 bases and J gave up 3 bases, with 7 bases separating them. Germline V gene data show CDR1 as SGHRS and CDR2 as YFSETQ. DNA for the CDR3: TGCGCCAGCAGCTTGGACCAGTACTACGAGCAGTACTTC. This codes for CASSLDQYYEQYF.

This clone was detected once. The rearrangement joins TRBV29-1 to TRBJ2-1; perhaps TRBD2 as D (6 bases). CDR1 is SQVTM and CDR2 is ANQGSEA in the germline V gene. V gave up 6 bases and J gave up 6 bases, with 12 bases separating them. The CDR3 extends over 12 amino acids. CDR3 sequence (DNA): TGCAGCGTCGGGCCAGCGGGCAATGAGCAGTTCTTC. Its protein is CSVGPAGNEQFF.

The rearrangement links TRBV21-1 to TRBJ2-7; TRBD2 is taken as the D call from the table, unchecked against the DNA. TRBV21-1 is an annotated pseudogene. This CDR3 region has 16 residues. CDR3: CASSKGTLAGVNEQYF. The CDR3 bases are TGTGCCAGCAGCAAAGGAACCCTAGCGGGAGTAAACGAGCAGTACTTC.

The rearrangement uses TRBV29-1 and TRBJ2-1, with TRBD2 matching 9 bases. Germline V gene lookup returns CDR1 SQVTM and CDR2 ANQGSEA. This CDR3 contains 16 residues. The V and J ends lost 4 bases and 1 base, in that order; junction bases with no gene match: 8. The CDR3 bases are TGCAGCGTTGTGTGGCGGGAGGGCCGGTCCTACAATGAGCAGTTCTTC. Protein: CSVVWREGRSYNEQFF.

V usage is TRBV27 and J usage is TRBJ2-5; 8 nucleotides match TRBD1. CDR3 length equals 14 residues. Per the germline V gene, CDR1 is MNHEY and CDR2 is SMNVEV (reference sequence). The junction had 10 bases not matched to a gene; V was cut back by 2 bases and J by 11 bases. This CDR3 is CASSLTGGVGEQYF. The CDR3 DNA follows: TGTGCCAGCAGTTTAACAGGGGGAGTGGGGGAGCAGTACTTC.

J is TRBJ2-1 and V is TRBV2; weak D call: TRBD2 (6 bases). V dropped 5 bases and J dropped 9 bases, with 11 bases sitting between them. The CDR3 spans 12 residues. CDR1 is SNHLY, CDR2 FYNNEI, per germline. The CDR3 nucleotides read TGTGCCAGCAGTAGCGGGCGCGGTGAGCAGTTCTTC. It yields the protein CASSSGRGEQFF.

The sample holds a few counts of this clone. This chain uses TRBV6-5 with TRBJ1-5; possibly TRBD1 for D (5 bases). CDR3 size: 15 residues. The germline V gene encodes CDR1 MNHEY and CDR2 SVGAGI. V lost 8 bases, J lost 4 bases, and 18 bases lay in between. The chain's CDR3 is CASSPRGGVNQPQHF. The CDR3 DNA is TGTGCCAGCTCGCCTAGGGGAGGTGTAAATCAGCCCCAGCATTTT.

As DNA, the CDR3 is TGTGCCAGCAGTTTATTAGCGGGAGGCAGCTACAATGAGCAGTTCTTC. Translating it yields CASSLLAGGSYNEQFF. The chain links TRBV28 to TRBJ2-1, with TRBD2 matching 10 bases. Unmatched junction bases numbered 3, after V lost 1 base and J lost 3 bases. Germline V gene sequence: CDR1 MDHEN, CDR2 SYDVKM. This CDR3 contains 16 residues.

The CDR3 DNA reads as TGTGCCAGCAGCCTCGTGGGCCGTAGGCAGTATTTT. This translates into CASSLVGRRQYF. J is TRBJ2-3 and V is TRBV27; D ambiguous. The V gene's germline CDR1 is MNHEY and CDR2 SMNVEV (reference sequence). V lost 6 bases and J 11 bases, leaving 15 bases between the germline ends. The CDR3 runs 12 residues.

The gene calls are TRBV29-1 and TRBJ2-3, with 9 bases lining up with TRBD1. From germline, CDR1 is SQVTM and CDR2 ANQGSEA. The V and J ends lost 6 bases and 5 bases, in that order; junction bases with no gene match: 6. This CDR3 spans 13 amino acids. CDR3 nucleotide sequence: TGCAGCGTCAGGGGACAGGGAGGAGATACGCAGTATTTT. It encodes CSVRGQGGDTQYF.

The chain links TRBV18 to TRBJ2-7; 8 bases line up with TRBD1. Germline trimming cut 6 bases from V and 5 bases from J; bases unmatched to any gene: 3. The CDR3 extends over 12 amino acids. The V gene's germline CDR1 is KGHSH and CDR2 LQKENI. CDR3 amino acids: CASSKDRDEQYF. CDR3 sequence (DNA): TGTGCCAGCTCTAAGGACAGGGACGAGCAGTACTTC.

This chain links TRBV5-6 with TRBJ2-5; 10 nucleotides agree with TRBD2. From germline, CDR1 is SGHDT and CDR2 YYEEEE. With 9 bases clipped from V and 3 bases from J, the junction kept 5 bases outside the gene matches. The CDR3 runs 13 residues. The CDR3 nucleotides are TGTGCCACCGGAGGACTAGCGGAAGAGACCCAGTACTTC. Translating gives CATGGLAEETQYF.

This chain uses TRBV7-9 with TRBJ2-5, with 10 nucleotides matching TRBD2. Germline V gives CDR1 SEHNR, CDR2 FQNEAQ (reference sequence). The J segment lost 11 bases and the V segment lost 5 bases, leaving 14 bases of the junction unmatched. The CDR3 sequence is 15 residues long. The CDR3 nucleotides read TGTGCCAGCAGCCCCCCAGCGGGAGGGCCGGTGGAGCAGTACTTC. Translated, it gives CASSPPAGGPVEQYF. Combining the CDR3 with reference TRBV7-9 and TRBJ2-5 gives the whole variable domain DTGVSQNPRHKITKRGQNVTFRCDPISEHNRLYWYRQTLGQGPEFLTYFQNEAQLEKSRLLSDRFSAERPKGSFSTLEIQRTEQGDSAMYLCASSPPAGGPVEQYFGPGTRLLVL.

The chain links TRBV30 to TRBJ1-5; a possible D gene is TRBD1 (5 bases). The ends were cut back, 5 bases at V and 6 bases at J, with 14 bases in the middle. The CDR3 is made up of 13 amino acids. Germline assignment: CDR1 GTSNPN and CDR2 SVGIG (reference sequence). CDR3 sequence: CAWGTPGGQPQHF. The CDR3 DNA is TGTGCCTGGGGGACTCCCGGGGGTCAGCCCCAGCATTTT.

The chain uses TRBV5-1 and TRBJ2-3, with a weak D call TRBD2 (6 bases). V was cut by 2 bases and J by 3 bases, with 13 bases left in between. CDR1 is SGHRS and CDR2 is YFSETQ in the germline V gene. This CDR3 is built from 15 residues. DNA for the CDR3: TGCGCCAGCAGCTTTGGAGCCGGGAGTACAGATACGCAGTATTTT. This codes for CASSFGAGSTDTQYF.

The gene calls are TRBV7-9 and TRBJ2-5; D is uncertain. This CDR3 region has 13 residues. Trimming took off 2 bases at V and 1 base at J, with 5 bases between the two ends. The germline V gene encodes CDR1 SEHNR and CDR2 FQNEAQ (reference sequence). The CDR3, as DNA: TGTGCCAGCAGCTTAAATAGCCAAGAGACCCAGTACTTC. Encoded protein: CASSLNSQETQYF. The full variable domain, rest sourced from reference TRBV7-9 and TRBJ2-5, is DTGVSQNPRHKITKRGQNVTFRCDPISEHNRLYWYRQTLGQGPEFLTYFQNEAQLEKSRLLSDRFSAERPKGSFSTLEIQRTEQGDSAMYLCASSLNSQETQYFGPGTRLLVL.

The V and J genes are TRBV5-4 and TRBJ2-3; 10 nucleotides agree with TRBD2. Germline V gene sequence: CDR1 SGHNT, CDR2 YYREEE (reference sequence). Trimming took 4 bases from V and 1 from J; bases not matched to a gene: 3. There are 15 residues in the CDR3. As DNA, the CDR3 is TGTGCCAGCAGCCCCCTAGCGGGAGGCACAGATACGCAGTATTTT. The encoded protein is CASSPLAGGTDTQYF. Drawing the rest from reference TRBV5-4 and TRBJ2-3, the complete variable domain is ETGVTQSPTHLIKTRGQQVTLRCSSQSGHNTVSWYQQALGQGPQFIFQYYREEENGRGNFPPRFSGLQFPNYSSELNVNALELDDSALYLCASSPLAGGTDTQYFGPGTRLTVL.

V usage is TRBV6-5 and J usage is TRBJ2-2; TRBD1 might be the D (5 bases). V lost 8 bases and J 3 bases, leaving 13 bases between the germline ends. The CDR3 extends over 14 amino acids. The germline CDR1 and CDR2 sequences are MNHEY and SVGAGI. The CDR3 sequence is CASSQGWDTGELFF. The CDR3 bases are TGTGCCAGCTCCCAGGGCTGGGACACCGGGGAGCTGTTTTTT.

This clone occurred once. The rearrangement uses TRBV11-3 and TRBJ2-1; 8 bases line up with TRBD2. CDR1 is SGHNT and CDR2 is YENEEA in the germline V gene. Trimming at V came to 1 base and at J to 8 bases, leaving 10 bases not matched to a gene. CDR3 length: 16 amino acids. The CDR3: CASSLGVSGSLDEQFF. In DNA, the CDR3 is TGTGCCAGCAGCTTAGGGGTGAGCGGGAGTCTGGATGAGCAGTTCTTC.

CDR3: CASSRLAGSYEQYF. The CDR3 nucleotides read TGTGCCAGCAGCAGACTAGCGGGCTCCTACGAGCAGTACTTC. V and J are TRBV6-5 and TRBJ2-7; 10 bases align to TRBD2. Germline trimming cut 6 bases from V and 0 bases from J; bases unmatched to any gene: 2. Germline lookup yields CDR1 MNHEY and CDR2 SVGAGI. The CDR3 runs 14 residues.

The chain links TRBV5-4 to TRBJ2-1; 15 positions match TRBD2. With 4 bases clipped from V and 4 bases from J, the junction kept 9 bases outside the gene matches. The length of the CDR3 is 18 residues. Germline V gene lookup returns CDR1 SGHNT and CDR2 YYREEE (reference sequence). The CDR3 protein is CASSPGLAGGGGYNEQFF. CDR3 bases: TGTGCCAGCAGCCCGGGACTAGCGGGAGGAGGAGGATACAATGAGCAGTTCTTC.

The gene calls are TRBV28 and TRBJ2-3, with D possibly TRBD1 on 5 matching bases. V lost 8 bases, J lost 2 bases, and 11 bases lay in between. This CDR3 is 13 amino acids long. From germline, CDR1 is MDHEN and CDR2 SYDVKM. The CDR3 protein is CASLDSPTDTQYF. The CDR3 bases are TGTGCCAGCCTTGACAGTCCCACAGATACGCAGTATTTT.

The chain joins TRBV29-1 to TRBJ2-1; a possible D gene is TRBD1 (7 bases). The CDR3 has 14 residues. The V end was cut by 4 bases, the J end by 6 bases, with 16 bases between. Germline CDR1 reads SQVTM; CDR2 reads ANQGSEA. The CDR3 nucleotides are TGCAGCGTTGTCCCCAGGGGGGTGTCCAATGAGCAGTTCTTC. Translation: CSVVPRGVSNEQFF.

V gene TRBV19 combines with J gene TRBJ2-3; 7 bases fit TRBD1. Germline V gene sequence: CDR1 LNHDA, CDR2 SQIVND (reference sequence). The V segment lost 9 bases and the J segment 0 bases; nucleotides outside the gene matches: 12. The CDR3 has 16 amino acids. The CDR3 loop reads CASRPLTGTSTDTQYF. The CDR3, as DNA: TGTGCCAGCCGTCCCCTGACAGGGACCAGCACAGATACGCAGTATTTT.

The chain couples TRBV28 to TRBJ2-7, with 8 bases identical to TRBD2. CDR3 length equals 15 residues. Germline lookup yields CDR1 MDHEN and CDR2 SYDVKM. The trim removed 1 base at V and 3 bases at J, leaving 5 bases unmatched. CDR3 loop: CASSLFGSGNYEQYF. The CDR3 nucleotides are TGTGCCAGCAGTTTATTTGGTAGCGGGAACTACGAGCAGTACTTC.

The chain uses TRBV10-3 and TRBJ1-6, with D unclear. Per germline, CDR1 ENHRY and CDR2 SYGVKD. This CDR3 is 13 amino acids long. For the CDR3, the DNA is TGTGCTTCCACCCAGGAGGAGAATTCACCCCTCCACTTT. Translating gives CASTQEENSPLHF.

This CDR3 reads CASSQVRGTASHTGELFF. Written as DNA, the CDR3 is TGTGCCAGCAGCCAAGTGAGGGGGACAGCTAGCCACACCGGGGAGCTGTTTTTT. This chain links TRBV4-2 with TRBJ2-2; TRBD1 matches at 7 bases. CDR3 length equals 18 residues. The V gene end was trimmed by 1 base and the J gene end by 3 bases; junction bases not matched to a gene: 11. The V gene's germline CDR1 is LGHNA and CDR2 YNFKEQ.

This clone occurred once. This chain uses TRBV5-1 with TRBJ2-5; 9 bases line up with TRBD1. The germline V gene has CDR1 SGHRS and CDR2 YFSETQ. The CDR3 has 13 residues. Trimming cost V 9 bases and J 5 bases; bases outside gene matches: 8. CDR3 sequence reads: CATSRDRVETQYF. The CDR3 DNA reads as TGCGCCACGTCCCGGGACAGGGTGGAGACCCAGTACTTC.